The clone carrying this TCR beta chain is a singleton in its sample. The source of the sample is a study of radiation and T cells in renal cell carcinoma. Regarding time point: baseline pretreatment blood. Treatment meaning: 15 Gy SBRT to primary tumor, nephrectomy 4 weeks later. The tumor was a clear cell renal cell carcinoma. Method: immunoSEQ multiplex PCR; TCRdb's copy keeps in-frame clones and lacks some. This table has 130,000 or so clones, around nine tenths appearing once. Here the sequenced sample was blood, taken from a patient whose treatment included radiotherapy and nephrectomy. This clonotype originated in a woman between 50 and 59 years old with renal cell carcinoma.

The CDR3 DNA sequence: TGTGCCAGCACCAGGGCCACCTTAGAAAAACTGTTTTTT. Translating gives CASTRATLEKLFF. J is TRBJ1-4 and V is TRBV6-6, with D possibly TRBD1 on 5 matching bases. This CDR3 has 13 residues. V lost 7 bases and J lost 8, with 14 bases in between. Germline V gene sequence: CDR1 MNHNY, CDR2 SVGAGI (reference sequence).